Following are 11 T cell receptor beta chains from one sample sequenced in a study of cytomegalovirus exposure and HLA in healthy donors listed by TCRdb under 2017. The protocol used for the library was the immunoSEQ multiplex PCR assay. A mixture of 60 forward primers for TCR Vbeta segments and 13 reverse primers for TCR Jbeta segments was used in the multiplex PCR. TCRdb took this table from immuneACCESS and kept in-frame rearrangements with V and J called. Such tables lack part of the clones; where checked against another copy, unresolved V genes explain under half of the gap, and the rest is unexplained. In all, the sample holds fewer than 110,000 clones, and more than 70% of those were seen once. Jointly, the top ten make up around 3.9% of the sample. The sequenced sample consisted of PBMCs. The receptors here all came from a man between 25 and 39 years old in good health and CMV-seronegative.

The CDR3 nucleotides are TGTGCCAGCAACAGGTGGTCCGTCCGGGTGAACACTGAAGCTTTCTTT. Protein product: CASNRWSVRVNTEAFF. This chain connects TRBV7-9 to TRBJ1-1, with D possibly being TRBD1 (5 bases). Germline V gene data show CDR1 as SEHNR and CDR2 as FQNEAQ (reference sequence). This CDR3 spans 16 amino acids. V shed 7 bases and J shed 0 bases, with 18 bases lying between them. The full variable domain, completed using reference TRBV7-9 and TRBJ1-1, is DTGVSQNPRHKITKRGQNVTFRCDPISEHNRLYWYRQTLGQGPEFLTYFQNEAQLEKSRLLSDRFSAERPKGSFSTLEIQRTEQGDSAMYLCASNRWSVRVNTEAFFGQGTRLTVV.

This clone came up a few times. The chain couples TRBV1 to TRBJ2-5; the D call of TRBD2 is as the table states it, not checked on the DNA. TRBV1 is an annotated pseudogene. The CDR3 spans 21 residues. Here the CDR3 reads CTSSQTTLGGLAGGKQETQYF. Here the CDR3 DNA reads TGCACCAGCAGCCAAACGACCCTCGGAGGACTAGCGGGGGGGAAACAAGAGACCCAGTACTTC.

This clone came up once. This rearrangement joins TRBV30 to TRBJ2-5; 9 bases line up with TRBD1. The DNA end favors TRBJ2-7, so the J call may be wrong. The germline V gene encodes CDR1 GTSNPN and CDR2 SVGIG (reference sequence). This CDR3 has 14 amino acids. This chain's CDR3 is CAWGGQGRYAEQYF. The DNA of the CDR3 is TGTGCCTGGGGGGGACAGGGACGTTATGCCGAGCAGTACTTC.

In its sample, this clone was seen a few times. The CDR3 DNA reads as TGTGCCAGCAGTTACTCCGGGACAGGGTTCCAAGAGACCCAGTACTTC. Amino acids: CASSYSGTGFQETQYF. The chain uses TRBV6-5 and TRBJ2-5; 9 nucleotides line up with TRBD1. Germline CDR1 reads MNHEY; CDR2 reads SVGAGI. V trimming: 0 bases; J trimming: 1 base; junction bases outside the gene matches: 3. The CDR3 is 16 amino acids.

DNA of the CDR3: TGTGCCAGCAGCTTAGCGGGAGGGACCTCCGGGGAGCTGTTTTTT. Protein product: CASSLAGGTSGELFF. This chain joins TRBV6-5 and TRBJ2-2; 11 nucleotides match TRBD2. There are 15 residues in the CDR3. In germline, CDR1 is MNHEY, CDR2 SVGAGI. Trimming took 6 bases from V and 6 from J; bases not matched to a gene: 6.

The CDR3 nucleotides read TGTGCCAGCAGATGGACAGGGATCACAGATACGCAGTATTTT. This codes for CASRWTGITDTQYF. This rearrangement joins TRBV27 to TRBJ2-3, with 8 nucleotides matching TRBD1. Trimming cost V 6 bases and J 2 bases; bases outside gene matches: 4. CDR1 and CDR2 (germline): MNHEY, SMNVEV (reference sequence). CDR3 length: 14 residues.

This rearrangement joins TRBV6-1 to TRBJ2-3; 10 positions match TRBD2. This CDR3 contains 18 residues. CDR1 MNHNS and CDR2 SASEGT come from the germline V gene. V dropped 2 bases and J dropped 2; count of bases not matched to a gene: 10. The CDR3 loop is CASSEFKASGGSTDTQYF. The CDR3 nucleotides read TGTGCCAGCAGTGAATTTAAGGCTAGCGGGGGATCCACAGATACGCAGTATTTT.

This chain connects TRBV6-1 to TRBJ2-3; D ambiguous. The ends were cut back, 6 bases at V and 2 bases at J, with 6 bases in the middle. CDR3 length equals 12 residues. Per germline, CDR1 MNHNS and CDR2 SASEGT. CDR3 bases: TGTGCCAGCAGGAGGTCCACAGATACGCAGTATTTT. Translating gives CASRRSTDTQYF.

The chain couples TRBV6-5 to TRBJ1-2; maybe TRBD1 (6 bases). V lost 7 bases and J lost 8, with 17 bases in between. The CDR3 runs to 13 residues. Germline lookup yields CDR1 MNHEY and CDR2 SVGAGI. The CDR3 nucleotides read TGTGCCAGCACCCGAAGGGGGGGAGTGGGCTACACCTTC. This gives the protein CASTRRGGVGYTF.

This clone was seen a few times. This chain uses TRBV28 with TRBJ1-2; D unresolved. Germline V gene sequence: CDR1 MDHEN, CDR2 SYDVKM. The CDR3 has 13 amino acids. The germline V and J ends were trimmed by 6 bases and 0 bases, with 8 bases remaining between them. CDR3 residues: CASSLGPNYGYTF. Here the CDR3 DNA reads TGTGCCAGCAGCCTGGGCCCTAACTATGGCTACACCTTC.

The chain joins TRBV19 to TRBJ2-1; TRBD2 aligns across 13 bases. Germline loops: CDR1 LNHDA, CDR2 SQIVND (reference sequence). This CDR3 region has 17 residues. J lost 12 bases, V lost 8 bases, and 19 bases had no gene match. CDR3 nucleotides: TGTGCCAGTGCCCAACTAGCGGGAGGGCCTAAAGGTGTGAGGCAGTTCTTC. It encodes CASAQLAGGPKGVRQFF.